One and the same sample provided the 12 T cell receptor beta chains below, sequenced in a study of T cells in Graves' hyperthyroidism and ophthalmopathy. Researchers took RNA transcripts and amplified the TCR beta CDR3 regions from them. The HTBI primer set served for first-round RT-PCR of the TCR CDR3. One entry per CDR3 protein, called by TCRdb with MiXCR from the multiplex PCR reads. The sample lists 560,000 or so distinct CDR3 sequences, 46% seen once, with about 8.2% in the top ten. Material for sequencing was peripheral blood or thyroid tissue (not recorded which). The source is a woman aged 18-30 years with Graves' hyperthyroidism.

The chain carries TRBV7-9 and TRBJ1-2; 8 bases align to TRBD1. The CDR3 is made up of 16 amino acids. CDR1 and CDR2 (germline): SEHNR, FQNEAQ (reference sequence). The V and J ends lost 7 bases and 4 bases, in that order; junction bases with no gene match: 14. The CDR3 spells CASTANPGQALYGYTF. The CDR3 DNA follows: TGTGCCAGCACGGCTAATCCGGGACAGGCGCTCTATGGCTACACCTTC.

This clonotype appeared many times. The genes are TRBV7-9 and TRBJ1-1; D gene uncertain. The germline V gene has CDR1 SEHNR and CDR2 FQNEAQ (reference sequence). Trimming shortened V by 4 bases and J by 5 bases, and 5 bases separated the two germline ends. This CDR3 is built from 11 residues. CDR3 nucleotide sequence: TGTGCCAGCAGCTACGCTACTGAAGCTTTCTTT. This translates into CASSYATEAFF. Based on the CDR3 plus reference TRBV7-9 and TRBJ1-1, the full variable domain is DTGVSQNPRHKITKRGQNVTFRCDPISEHNRLYWYRQTLGQGPEFLTYFQNEAQLEKSRLLSDRFSAERPKGSFSTLEIQRTEQGDSAMYLCASSYATEAFFGQGTRLTVV.

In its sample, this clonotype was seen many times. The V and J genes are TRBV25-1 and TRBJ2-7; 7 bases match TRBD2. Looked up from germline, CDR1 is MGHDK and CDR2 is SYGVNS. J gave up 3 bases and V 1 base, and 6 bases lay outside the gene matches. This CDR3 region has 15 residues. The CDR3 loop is CASSELASGHYEQYF. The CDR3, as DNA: TGTGCCAGCAGTGAATTGGCTAGCGGCCACTACGAGCAGTACTTC.

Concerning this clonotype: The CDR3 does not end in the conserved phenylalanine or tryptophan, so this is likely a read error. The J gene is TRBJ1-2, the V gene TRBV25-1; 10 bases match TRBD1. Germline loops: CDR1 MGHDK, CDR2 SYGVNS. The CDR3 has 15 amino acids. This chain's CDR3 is CASSGQGTQEYGYTL. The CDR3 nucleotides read TGCGCCTCCTCGGGACAGGGGACCCAAGAATATGGCTACACCCTC.

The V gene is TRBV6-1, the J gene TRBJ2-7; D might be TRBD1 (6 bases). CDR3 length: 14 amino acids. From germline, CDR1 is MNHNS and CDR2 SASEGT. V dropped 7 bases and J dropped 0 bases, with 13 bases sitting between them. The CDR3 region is CASKSQGSSYEQYF. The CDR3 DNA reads TGTGCCAGCAAATCACAGGGCAGCTCCTACGAGCAGTACTTC.

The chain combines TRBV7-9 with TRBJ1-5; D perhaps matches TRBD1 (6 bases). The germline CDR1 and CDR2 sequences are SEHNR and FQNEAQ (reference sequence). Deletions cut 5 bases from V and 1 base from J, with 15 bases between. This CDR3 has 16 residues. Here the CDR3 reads CASSQESQGSNQPQHF. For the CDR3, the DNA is TGTGCCAGCAGCCAAGAATCGCAGGGGAGCAATCAGCCCCAGCATTTT.

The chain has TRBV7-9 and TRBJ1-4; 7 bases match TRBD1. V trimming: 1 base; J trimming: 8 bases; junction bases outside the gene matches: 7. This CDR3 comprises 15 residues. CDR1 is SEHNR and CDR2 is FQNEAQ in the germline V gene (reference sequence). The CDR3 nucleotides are TGTGCCAGCAGCTTAGAGTGGACAGGCGGGGAAAAACTGTTTTTT. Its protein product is CASSLEWTGGEKLFF.

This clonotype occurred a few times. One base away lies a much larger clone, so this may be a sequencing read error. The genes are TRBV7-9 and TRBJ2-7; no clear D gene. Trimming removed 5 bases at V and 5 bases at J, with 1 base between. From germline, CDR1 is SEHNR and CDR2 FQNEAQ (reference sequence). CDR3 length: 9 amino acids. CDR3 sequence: CASSHEQYF. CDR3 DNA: TGTGCCAGCAGCCACGAGCAGTACTTC.

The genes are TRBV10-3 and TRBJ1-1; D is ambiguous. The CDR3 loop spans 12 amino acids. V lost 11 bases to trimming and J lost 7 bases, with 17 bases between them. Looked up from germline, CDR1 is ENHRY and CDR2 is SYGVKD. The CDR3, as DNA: TGTGCCCAAGAGGCTGGAGCGGGTGAAGCTTTCTTT. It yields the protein CAQEAGAGEAFF.

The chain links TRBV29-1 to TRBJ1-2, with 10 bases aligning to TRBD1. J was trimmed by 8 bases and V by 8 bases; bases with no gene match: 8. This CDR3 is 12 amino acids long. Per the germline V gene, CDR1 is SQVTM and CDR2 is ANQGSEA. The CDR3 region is CSSEGTGDGYTF. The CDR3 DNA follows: TGCAGCAGTGAAGGGACAGGGGACGGCTACACCTTC.

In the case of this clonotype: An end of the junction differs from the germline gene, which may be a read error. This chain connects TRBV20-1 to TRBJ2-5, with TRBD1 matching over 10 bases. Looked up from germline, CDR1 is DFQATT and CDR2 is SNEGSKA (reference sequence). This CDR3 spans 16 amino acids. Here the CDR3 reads CSAGDRQGASRETQYF. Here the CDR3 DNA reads TGCAGTGCTGGAGATAGACAGGGGGCGAGTCGGGAGACCCAGTACTTC.

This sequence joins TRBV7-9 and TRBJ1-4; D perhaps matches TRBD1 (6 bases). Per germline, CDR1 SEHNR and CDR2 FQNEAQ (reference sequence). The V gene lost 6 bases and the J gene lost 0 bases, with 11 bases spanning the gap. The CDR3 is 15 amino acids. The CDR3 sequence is CASRGRGATNEKLFF. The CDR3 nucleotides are TGTGCCAGCAGAGGAAGGGGGGCAACTAATGAAAAACTGTTTTTT.